This T cell receptor (beta chain) originates from a study of identical twins. Germline CDR1 SGHRS, CDR2 YFSETQ. The trim removed 9 bases at V and 6 bases at J, leaving 5 bases unmatched. CDR3 length: 12 residues. Template switching (which added a universal primer site) was used, and cDNA carried unique molecular identifiers. TCRdb reprocessed the 5' RACE reads via MiXCR and lists one record per CDR3 protein. The data contain about 450,000 distinct CDR3 sequences, roughly 18% of them singletons. This chain connects TRBV5-1 to TRBJ2-5, with 10 bases that match TRBD1. This TCR came from a middle-aged man in good health. Sequencing input: naive T cells sorted from blood. CDR3 DNA: TGCGCCACCGGGACAGGGGAACAGACCCAGTACTTC. Encoded protein: CATGTGEQTQYF.